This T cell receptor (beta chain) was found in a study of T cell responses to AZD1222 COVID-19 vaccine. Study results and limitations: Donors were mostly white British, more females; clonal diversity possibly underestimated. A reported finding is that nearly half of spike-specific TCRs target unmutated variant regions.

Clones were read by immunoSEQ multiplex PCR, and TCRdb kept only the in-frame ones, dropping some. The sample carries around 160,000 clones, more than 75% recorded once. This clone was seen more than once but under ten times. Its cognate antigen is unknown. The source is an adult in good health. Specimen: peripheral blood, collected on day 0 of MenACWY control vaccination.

The CDR3 sequence: CASSRQGGASNQPQHF. CDR3 bases: TGTGCCAGCAGCCGCCAAGGGGGCGCGAGCAATCAGCCCCAGCATTTT. The rearrangement links TRBV4-2 to TRBJ1-5, with 7 bases aligning to TRBD1. This CDR3 has 16 amino acids. After removal of 4 bases from V and 1 base from J, the junction contained 7 bases not matched to a gene. Germline-derived CDR1 and CDR2 are LGHNA and YNFKEQ.